A selection of T cell receptor beta chains follows, all from one sample in a study of OX40 agonist ivuxolimab in advanced cancers. TCRdb keeps only in-frame clones here, not all; method: immunoSEQ multiplex PCR. Here the sample spans tens of thousands of clones, roughly nine tenths being singletons. The starting material was CD4+ or CD8+ T cells sorted from blood, obtained in a trial of the OX40 agonist ivuxolimab. The receptors were gathered from an adult with an advanced solid tumor such as melanoma, head and neck, liver or kidney cancer. Each CDR3 is given without its conserved first and last residue. The order of the fields is clone size, J gene, V gene, CDR3 protein. Some rows have no size entry. The others give once, few or many, or a class for an expanded clone.

. | TRBJ2-7 | TRBV5-8 | ASSLVERSYEQY
. | TRBJ1-4 | TRBV19 | ASSTRGRVDEKLF
. | TRBJ1-1 | TRBV7-7 | ASSPETGTEAF
. | TRBJ1-1 | TRBV6-5 | ASSRGENTEAF
. | TRBJ2-1 | TRBV19 | ASSRSGTVGEQF
. | TRBJ2-7 | TRBV5-1 | ASSYTGGEQY
. | TRBJ2-1 | TRBV10-3 | AIRAGTGYNEQF
. | TRBJ2-1 | TRBV11-1 | ASSPQPGGGNEQF
. | TRBJ1-3 | TRBV6-1 | ASSVSFVEGAGNTIY
. | TRBJ1-1 | TRBV6-5 | ASTRTGMNTEAF
. | TRBJ2-1 | TRBV10-3 | AISQLAGGASSYNEQF
few | TRBJ1-4 | TRBV6-1 | ASSDRLGMAEKLF
. | TRBJ1-6 | TRBV7-3 | ASSPQYNSPLH
. | TRBJ1-1 | TRBV21-1 | ASSEEGDWTEAF
. | TRBJ2-1 | TRBV4-1 | ASSQVVAYNEQF
. | TRBJ1-4 | TRBV4-1 | ASSQRGPSEGDEKLF
. | TRBJ2-5 | TRBV5-1 | ASSLSSGGLQETQY
. | TRBJ2-7 | TRBV11-2 | ASSLGPYSTGQGGEQY
. | TRBJ2-1 | TRBV5-4 | ASSSGLAVYNEQF
. | TRBJ2-3 | TRBV4-1 | ASSHLAGGPPDTQY
few | TRBJ1-1 | TRBV7-9 | ASSPQGETEAF
once | TRBJ2-3 | TRBV27 | ASRVLGRGADTQY
. | TRBJ2-3 | TRBV4-2 | ASSQGDRGSTDTQY
. | TRBJ2-7 | TRBV4-1 | ASSQAILGGQVNEQY
once | TRBJ2-3 | TRBV5-1 | ASSPTGGAGDTQY
once | TRBJ1-1 | TRBV11-2 | ASSLGTGWNTEAF
. | TRBJ2-3 | TRBV6-6 | ASSYGQGDTDTQY
. | TRBJ2-3 | TRBV2 | ASSVGQVYTDTQY
. | TRBJ2-1 | TRBV5-1 | ASSLSGSNDEQF
. | TRBJ2-1 | TRBV19 | ASRSGQGGNEQF
. | TRBJ2-3 | TRBV7-9 | ASSLEWGATDTQY
. | TRBJ1-1 | TRBV5-1 | ASSPTGDERAF
. | TRBJ2-3 | TRBV2 | ASTFRRESDTQY
. | TRBJ1-3 | TRBV7-9 | ASSALQGNTIY
. | TRBJ1-2 | TRBV10-3 | AIRRGTTANYGYT
. | TRBJ1-1 | TRBV5-1 | ASSLRGAGTEAF
. | TRBJ1-5 | TRBV19 | ASSKKYNQPQH
. | TRBJ2-7 | TRBV5-1 | ASSLITGTGSYEQY
. | TRBJ2-7 | TRBV10-3 | AISEGGTSSYEQY
. | TRBJ2-5 | TRBV6-6 | ASSSLGGQETQY
. | TRBJ1-4 | TRBV4-2 | ASSLLRDGYATNEKLF
. | TRBJ2-1 | TRBV5-1 | ASRDGGVVAGGPDEQF
. | TRBJ2-3 | TRBV6-6 | ASSYSGPTDTQY
. | TRBJ2-7 | TRBV7-6 | ASSSTYEQY
few | TRBJ2-7 | TRBV27 | ASSSWTSGNYEQY
once | TRBJ2-3 | TRBV5-1 | ASGPRSGTDTQY
. | TRBJ2-1 | TRBV4-1 | ASSTRLLPYNEQF
once | TRBJ1-2 | TRBV5-6 | ASSSGQIYGYT
. | TRBJ2-3 | TRBV4-2 | ASSHSSGGTTDTQY
few | TRBJ2-2 | TRBV7-9 | ASSYLAALGTGELF